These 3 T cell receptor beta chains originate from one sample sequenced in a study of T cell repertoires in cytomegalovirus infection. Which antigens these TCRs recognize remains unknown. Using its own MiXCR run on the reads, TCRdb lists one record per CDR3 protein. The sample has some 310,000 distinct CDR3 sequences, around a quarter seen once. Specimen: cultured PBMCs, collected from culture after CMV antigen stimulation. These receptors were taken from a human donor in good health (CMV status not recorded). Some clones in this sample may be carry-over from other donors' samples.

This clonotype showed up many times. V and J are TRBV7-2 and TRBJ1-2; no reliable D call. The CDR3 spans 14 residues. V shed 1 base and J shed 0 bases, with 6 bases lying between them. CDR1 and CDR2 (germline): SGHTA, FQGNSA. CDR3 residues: CASSLGFSNYGYTF. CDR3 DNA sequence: TGTGCCAGCAGCTTAGGATTTTCTAACTATGGCTACACCTTC.

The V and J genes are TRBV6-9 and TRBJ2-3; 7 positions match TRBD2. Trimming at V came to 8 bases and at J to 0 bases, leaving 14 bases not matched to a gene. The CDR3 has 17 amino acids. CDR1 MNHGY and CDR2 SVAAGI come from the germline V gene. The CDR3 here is CASERRGGPSSTDTQYF. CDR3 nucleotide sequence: TGTGCCAGCGAAAGGAGGGGAGGGCCTTCTAGCACAGATACGCAGTATTTT.

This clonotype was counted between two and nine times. CDR3 residues: CASSYPGGFTEAFF. The CDR3 DNA reads as TGTGCCAGCAGTTACCCGGGAGGGTTCACTGAAGCTTTCTTT. The chain joins TRBV6-2 or TRBV6-3 to TRBJ1-1; D not resolved. Germline V lookup: CDR1 MNHEY, CDR2 SVGEGT. CDR3 length equals 14 residues. V was shortened by 2 bases and J by 4 bases, with 11 bases between the two germline ends.